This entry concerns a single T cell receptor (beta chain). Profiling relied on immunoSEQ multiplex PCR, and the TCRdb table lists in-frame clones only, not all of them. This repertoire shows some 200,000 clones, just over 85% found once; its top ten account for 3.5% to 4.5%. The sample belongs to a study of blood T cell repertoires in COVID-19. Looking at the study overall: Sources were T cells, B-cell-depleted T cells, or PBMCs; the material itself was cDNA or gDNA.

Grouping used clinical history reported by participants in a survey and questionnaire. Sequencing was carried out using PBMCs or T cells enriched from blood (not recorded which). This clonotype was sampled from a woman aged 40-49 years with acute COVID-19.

CDR3 region: CASSSLGDRSNTGELFF. In DNA, the CDR3 is TGTGCCAGCAGCTCCCTGGGGGACAGGTCGAACACCGGGGAGCTGTTTTTT. The chain is built from TRBV5-6 and TRBJ2-2, with 8 bases aligning to TRBD1. Germline V gene sequence: CDR1 SGHDT, CDR2 YYEEEE. J lost 0 bases, V lost 3 bases, and 7 bases had no gene match. The length of the CDR3 is 17 residues.